This T cell receptor (beta chain) was sequenced for a study of CD4+ T cells in melanoma. Whole-study findings and limits: CD8+ T cell, macrophage and B cell function reportedly correlated with neoantigen-specific CD4+ T cells. Diverse differentiation states were reported for melanoma neoantigen-specific CD4+ T cells.

CDR3 size: 16 residues. CDR1 is SGDLS, CDR2 YYNGEE, per germline. The V gene lost 1 base and the J gene lost 2 bases, with 14 bases spanning the gap. In the case of this clone: Antigen specificity is unknown.

Using immunoSEQ multiplex PCR, the repertoire was profiled, and TCRdb retains in-frame clones only, with some absent. Of 20,000 or so clones detected, approximately 84% appear once; the ten largest clones hold under 5.5%. The origin of this receptor is a human donor with melanoma. The genes are TRBV9 and TRBJ2-3; perhaps TRBD1 as D (5 bases). Sequencing was carried out using cells from a culture (not recorded whether cultured in vitro). CDR3 loop: CASSVTPGPPTDTQYF. The CDR3 DNA follows: TGTGCCAGCAGCGTAACTCCAGGGCCCCCCACAGATACGCAGTATTTT.